This T cell receptor (beta chain) was captured by sequencing in a study of T cells in Graves' hyperthyroidism and ophthalmopathy. Study-wide context: Peripheral blood was obtained at initial diagnosis, preceding any treatment. Overall study findings and caveats: Ophthalmopathy was model-predicted a median roughly 6.3 months pre-onset.

What was amplified from RNA transcripts were TCR beta CDR3 regions. When the TCR CDR3 underwent first-round RT-PCR, the HTBI primer set was used. TCRdb called the multiplex PCR reads again in MiXCR, with one record for every CDR3 protein. This table has hundreds of thousands of distinct CDR3 sequences, 38% appearing once. Per the germline V gene, CDR1 is LNHNV and CDR2 is YYDKDF (reference sequence). The V end was cut by 8 bases, the J end by 9 bases, with 13 bases between. CDR3 length: 11 amino acids. This clonotype was detected once. The antigen is unknown. Any patient presenting with uncontrolled infection, other autoimmune disease, pregnancy or lactation was left out. PBMCs were derived from roughly 10 ml fresh peripheral blood.

This receptor was obtained from a man in his late teens or twenties with Graves' hyperthyroidism. V and J are TRBV15 and TRBJ2-5, with D unresolved. Sequenced input: blood. As DNA, the CDR3 is TGTGCCACCCGTGCACCGGAGCCCCAGTACTTC. Its protein product is CATRAPEPQYF.